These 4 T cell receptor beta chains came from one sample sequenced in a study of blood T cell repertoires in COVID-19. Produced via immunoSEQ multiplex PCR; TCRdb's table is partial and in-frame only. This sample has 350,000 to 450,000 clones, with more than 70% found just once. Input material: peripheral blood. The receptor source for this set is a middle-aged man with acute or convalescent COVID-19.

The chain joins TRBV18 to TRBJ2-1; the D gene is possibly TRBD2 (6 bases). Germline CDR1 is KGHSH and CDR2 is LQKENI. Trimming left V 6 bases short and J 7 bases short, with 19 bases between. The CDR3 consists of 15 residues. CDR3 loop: CASSPIAVPTNEQFF. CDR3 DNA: TGTGCCAGCTCTCCTATAGCGGTCCCTACAAATGAGCAGTTCTTC.

CDR3 protein: CASSSTYGGAEAFF. The CDR3 DNA follows: TGTGCCAGCAGCTCCACATACGGGGGGGCAGAAGCTTTCTTT. The rearrangement joins TRBV7-8 to TRBJ1-1, with TRBD1 as a possible D gene (6 bases). The germline V and J ends were trimmed by 4 bases and 8 bases, with 17 bases remaining between them. CDR1 and CDR2 from the germline V gene are SGHVS and FQNEAQ. This CDR3 comprises 14 residues.

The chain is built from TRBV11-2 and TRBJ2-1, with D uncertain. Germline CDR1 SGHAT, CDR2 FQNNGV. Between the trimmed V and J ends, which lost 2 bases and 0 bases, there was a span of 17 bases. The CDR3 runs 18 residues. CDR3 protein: CASSLRVGWASSYNEQFF. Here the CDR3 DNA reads TGTGCCAGCAGCTTAAGAGTTGGTTGGGCGAGCTCCTACAATGAGCAGTTCTTC.

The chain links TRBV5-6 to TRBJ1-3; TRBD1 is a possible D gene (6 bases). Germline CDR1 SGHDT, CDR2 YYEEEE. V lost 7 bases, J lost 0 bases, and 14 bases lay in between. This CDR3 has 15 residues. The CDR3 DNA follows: TGTGCCAGCCTCCAGGGGCTCAGCTCTGGAAACACCATATATTTT. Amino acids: CASLQGLSSGNTIYF.